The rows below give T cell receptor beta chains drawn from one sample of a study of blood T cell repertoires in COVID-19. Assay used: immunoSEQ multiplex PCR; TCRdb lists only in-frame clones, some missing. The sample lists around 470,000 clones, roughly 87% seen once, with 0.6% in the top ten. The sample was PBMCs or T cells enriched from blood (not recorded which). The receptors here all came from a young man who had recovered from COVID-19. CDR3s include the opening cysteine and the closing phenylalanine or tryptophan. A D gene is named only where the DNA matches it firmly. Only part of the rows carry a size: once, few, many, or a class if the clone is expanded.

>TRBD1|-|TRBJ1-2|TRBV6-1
CASSERDRGRYGYTF
TGTGCCAGCAGTGAGAGGGACAGGGGGCGATATGGCTACACCTTC
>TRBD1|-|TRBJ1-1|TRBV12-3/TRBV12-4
CASSKRGGPEAFF
TGTGCCAGCAGTAAAAGAGGGGGCCCTGAAGCTTTCTTT
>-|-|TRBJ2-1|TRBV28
CASSPTTRDEQFF
TGTGCCAGCAGTCCGACGACCAGGGATGAGCAGTTCTTC
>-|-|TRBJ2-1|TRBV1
CTSSPEGFF
TGCACCAGCAGCCCTGAGGGGTTCTTC
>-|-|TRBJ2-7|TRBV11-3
CASSLDPPGYEQYF
TGTGCCAGCAGCTTAGATCCCCCGGGGTACGAGCAGTACTTC
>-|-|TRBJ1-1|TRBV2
CASSLDIQGGGEAFF
TGTGCCAGCAGTCTCGATATTCAGGGAGGGGGTGAAGCTTTCTTT
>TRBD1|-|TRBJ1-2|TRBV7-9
CASSLAALGGSHGYTF
TGTGCCAGCAGCTTAGCGGCGTTAGGGGGCTCTCATGGCTACACCTTC
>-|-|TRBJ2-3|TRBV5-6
CASSFITDTQYF
TGTGCCAGCAGCTTTATCACAGATACGCAGTATTTT
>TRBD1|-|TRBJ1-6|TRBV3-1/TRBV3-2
CASSKEGTVSPLHF
TGTGCCAGCAGCAAAGAGGGGACAGTGTCACCCCTCCACTTT
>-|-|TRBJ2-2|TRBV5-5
CASSPTNQGLDTGELFF
TGTGCCAGCAGCCCAACGAACCAGGGATTGGACACCGGGGAGCTGTTTTTT
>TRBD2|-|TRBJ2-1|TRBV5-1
CASSAGTSGNNEQFF
TGCGCCAGCAGCGCCGGGACTAGCGGGAACAATGAGCAGTTCTTC
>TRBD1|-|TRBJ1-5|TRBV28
CASSSGQGGNQPQHF
TGTGCCAGCAGTTCCGGACAGGGGGGCAATCAGCCCCAGCATTTT
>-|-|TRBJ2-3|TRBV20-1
CSASQTDTQYF
TGCAGTGCTAGCCAAACAGATACGCAGTATTTT
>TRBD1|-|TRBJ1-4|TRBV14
CASSQVSRDREEKLFF
TGTGCCAGCAGCCAAGTGAGCCGGGACAGGGAAGAAAAACTGTTTTTT
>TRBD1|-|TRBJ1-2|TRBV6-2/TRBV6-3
CASSSNRDRRGYTF
TGTGCCAGCAGTTCAAACCGGGACAGACGGGGCTACACCTTC
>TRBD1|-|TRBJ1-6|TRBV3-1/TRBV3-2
CASSQGTGEGSPLHF
TGTGCCAGCAGCCAGGGGACAGGGGAAGGGTCACCCCTCCACTTT
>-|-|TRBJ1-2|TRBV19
CASSIGGRTNYGYTF
TGTGCCAGTAGTATAGGAGGGCGAACTAACTATGGCTACACCTTC
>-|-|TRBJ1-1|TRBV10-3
CAIRGHQNTEAFF
TGTGCCATCCGGGGACACCAGAACACTGAAGCTTTCTTT
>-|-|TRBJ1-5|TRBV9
CASSGPAAEPQHF
TGTGCCAGCAGCGGTCCAGCAGCGGAACCCCAGCATTTT
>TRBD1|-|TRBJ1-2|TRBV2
CARGTGVGYGYTF
TGTGCCAGGGGCACAGGGGTTGGCTATGGCTACACCTTC
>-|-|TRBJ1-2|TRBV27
CASSFEAPAKTNYGYTF
TGTGCCAGCAGTTTTGAGGCCCCTGCCAAAACTAACTATGGCTACACCTTC
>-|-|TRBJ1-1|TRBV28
CASGRMGNTEAFF
TGTGCCAGCGGGAGGATGGGGAACACTGAAGCTTTCTTT
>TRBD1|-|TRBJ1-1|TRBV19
CASSDQGAVAEAFF
TGTGCCAGTAGTGATCAGGGGGCGGTCGCTGAAGCTTTCTTT
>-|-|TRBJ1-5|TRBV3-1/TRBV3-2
CASSHSGDNQPQHF
TGTGCCAGCAGCCACAGCGGGGACAATCAGCCCCAGCATTTT
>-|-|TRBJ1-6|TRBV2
CASKAGGLNSPLHF
TGTGCCAGCAAGGCGGGAGGTTTGAATTCACCCCTCCACTTT
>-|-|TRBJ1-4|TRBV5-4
CASSLDRTTNEKLFF
TGTGCCAGCAGCCTGGACAGAACAACTAATGAAAAACTGTTTTTT
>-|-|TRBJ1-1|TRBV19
CASTTSSRVGRMNTEAFF
TGTGCCAGTACCACCTCCTCTCGAGTGGGCAGGATGAACACTGAAGCTTTCTTT
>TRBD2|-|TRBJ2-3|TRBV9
CASSPHPGLAGVRRTDTQYF
TGTGCCAGCAGCCCTCATCCGGGACTAGCGGGAGTCAGGCGCACAGATACGCAGTATTTT
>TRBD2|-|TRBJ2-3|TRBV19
CASTTTSGRAPVTQYF
TGTGCCAGTACTACGACTAGCGGGAGGGCCCCAGTTACGCAGTATTTT
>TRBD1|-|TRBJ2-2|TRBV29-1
CSVPRQGGTGELFF
TGCAGCGTGCCAAGACAGGGTGGCACCGGGGAGCTGTTTTTT
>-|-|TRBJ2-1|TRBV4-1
CASQSVRARVEQFF
TGCGCCAGCCAAAGCGTCAGGGCTCGTGTTGAGCAGTTCTTC
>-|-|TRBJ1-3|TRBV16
CASSQQGFSGNTIYF
TGTGCCAGCAGCCAACAGGGGTTCTCTGGAAACACCATATATTTT
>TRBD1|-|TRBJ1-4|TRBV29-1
CSAVQGNTNEKLFF
TGCAGCGCTGTACAGGGGAATACTAATGAAAAACTGTTTTTT
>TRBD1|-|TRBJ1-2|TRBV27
CASSARQGGVSGYTF
TGTGCCAGCAGTGCCCGACAGGGTGGTGTAAGTGGCTACACCTTC
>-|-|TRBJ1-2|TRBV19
CASSGQGYGYTF
TGTGCCAGTAGTGGGCAGGGTTATGGCTACACCTTC
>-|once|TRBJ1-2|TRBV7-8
CASSLLSSGYYGYTF
TGTGCCAGCAGCTTACTGTCTTCAGGGTACTATGGCTACACCTTC
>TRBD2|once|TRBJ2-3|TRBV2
CASRLSSGSSTDTQYF
TGTGCCAGTCGACTGTCTAGCGGGTCTAGCACAGATACGCAGTATTTT
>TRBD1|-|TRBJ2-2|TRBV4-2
CASSRYGQGARRGELFF
TGTGCCAGCAGCCGTTATGGACAGGGGGCTAGAAGAGGGGAGCTGTTTTTT
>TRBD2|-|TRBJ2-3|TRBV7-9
CASSKSGGTDTQYF
TGTGCCAGCAGCAAGAGCGGGGGGACAGATACGCAGTATTTT
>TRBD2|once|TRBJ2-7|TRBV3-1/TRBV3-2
CASSQDRLAGGYEQYF
TGTGCCAGCAGCCAAGATAGGCTAGCGGGAGGATACGAGCAGTACTTC